These T cell receptor beta chains were read from a single sample in a study of blood T cells in healthy people across ages. One entry per CDR3 protein results from TCRdb running MiXCR on the 5' RACE reads. The sample holds about 800,000 distinct CDR3 sequences; less than 60% are singletons and the top ten take approximately 18%. Sequencing used blood. The receptors originated from a man older than 75 in good health. Each CDR3 is given with its conserved first and last residue. Each record gives: V gene, clone size, J gene, D gene, CDR3 length, CDR3 protein, CDR3 DNA. The D gene is left open where the match is weak. A clone size is listed for some rows: how often the clone was seen (once, few, many), or a class if it is expanded.

V: TRBV20-1; size: -; J: TRBJ2-3; D: TRBD2; length: 14; CDR3: CSAPKREDPDTQYF; DNA: TGCAGTGCCCCTAAGCGGGAGGACCCAGATACGCAGTATTTT
V: TRBV9; size: few; J: TRBJ2-5; D: -; length: 15; CDR3: CASSVSIQVQETQYF; DNA: TGTGCCAGCAGCGTCTCGATCCAGGTTCAAGAGACCCAGTACTTC
V: TRBV6-4; size: -; J: TRBJ2-2; D: TRBD1; length: 15; CDR3: CASSSGTGGSGELFF; DNA: TGTGCCAGCAGTTCCGGGACAGGGGGTAGCGGGGAGCTGTTTTTT
V: TRBV7-9; size: many; J: TRBJ2-4; D: -; length: 14; CDR3: CASSSVDNPDIQYF; DNA: TGTGCCAGCAGCTCAGTGGACAACCCCGACATTCAGTACTTC
V: TRBV14; size: -; J: TRBJ2-1; D: -; length: 16; CDR3: CASSQAPRSLNNEQFF; DNA: TGTGCCAGCAGCCAAGCCCCACGGTCACTTAACAATGAGCAGTTCTTC
V: TRBV7-7; size: once; J: TRBJ2-1; D: TRBD2; length: 16; CDR3: CASSMTSAGGPNEQFF; DNA: TGTGCTAGCAGCATGACTAGCGCGGGAGGGCCGAATGAGCAGTTCTTC
V: TRBV6-2/TRBV6-3; size: -; J: TRBJ2-7; D: TRBD2; length: 16; CDR3: CASSYELTSGTYEQYF; DNA: TGTGCCAGCAGTTACGAGCTTACTAGCGGAACCTACGAGCAGTACTTC
V: TRBV20-1; size: -; J: TRBJ2-7; D: -; length: 15; CDR3: CSAPDPRGSSYEQYF; DNA: TGCAGTGCTCCCGACCCCAGGGGCAGCTCCTACGAGCAGTACTTC
V: TRBV20-1; size: -; J: TRBJ1-1; D: -; length: 12; CDR3: CSVQPGTTEAFF; DNA: TGCAGTGTTCAGCCGGGCACGACTGAAGCTTTCTTT
V: TRBV20-1; size: many; J: TRBJ2-1; D: -; length: 15; CDR3: CSASARSGAFGEQFF; DNA: TGCAGTGCTAGCGCCCGTTCCGGGGCCTTCGGGGAGCAGTTCTTC
V: TRBV15; size: -; J: TRBJ1-1; D: -; length: 13; CDR3: CATSSLLNTEAFF; DNA: TGTGCCACCAGCAGTCTCCTGAACACTGAAGCTTTCTTT
V: TRBV5-1; size: -; J: TRBJ2-7; D: TRBD1; length: 15; CDR3: CASSPVGDRAHEQYF; DNA: TGCGCCAGCAGCCCGGTTGGGGACAGGGCCCACGAGCAGTACTTC
V: TRBV20-1; size: -; J: TRBJ1-4; D: -; length: 13; CDR3: CSARSGTSEKLFF; DNA: TGCAGTGCTAGATCCGGGACGAGCGAAAAACTGTTTTTT
V: TRBV4-1; size: few; J: TRBJ2-1; D: -; length: 16; CDR3: CASSRETGLDYNEQFF; DNA: TGCGCCAGCAGCCGAGAAACGGGACTGGATTACAATGAGCAGTTCTTC
V: TRBV3-1; size: few; J: TRBJ2-1; D: -; length: 12; CDR3: CASSQTSNEQFF; DNA: TGTGCCAGCAGCCAAACTAGCAATGAGCAGTTCTTC
V: TRBV7-2; size: many; J: TRBJ2-3; D: -; length: 16; CDR3: CASSHLRGGIGDTQYF; DNA: TGTGCCAGCAGCCACCTTAGGGGGGGTATAGGGGATACGCAGTATTTT
V: TRBV7-3; size: -; J: TRBJ2-3; D: TRBD2; length: 16; CDR3: CASSALSGSSTDAQYF; DNA: TGTGCCAGCAGCGCCCTTAGCGGGAGTAGCACAGATGCGCAGTATTTT
V: TRBV7-9; size: -; J: TRBJ2-5; D: -; length: 16; CDR3: CASSSSRGTDQETQYF; DNA: TGTGCCAGCAGCTCATCGCGCGGGACAGACCAAGAGACCCAGTACTTC
V: TRBV12-3/TRBV12-4; size: -; J: TRBJ2-7; D: TRBD2; length: 15; CDR3: CASGDYRRVPYEQYF; DNA: TGTGCCAGCGGGGACTATAGACGGGTGCCCTACGAGCAGTACTTC
V: TRBV20-1; size: -; J: TRBJ2-7; D: -; length: 15; CDR3: CSAQNRDFISYEQYF; DNA: TGCAGTGCCCAAAACAGGGACTTCATCTCCTACGAGCAGTACTTC
V: TRBV20-1; size: few; J: TRBJ2-1; D: -; length: 17; CDR3: CSARDYRVASSYNEQFF; DNA: TGCAGTGCTAGAGACTACCGAGTGGCCAGCTCCTACAATGAGCAGTTCTTC
V: TRBV4-1; size: -; J: TRBJ1-1; D: TRBD1; length: 16; CDR3: CASSQRKGGADTEAFF; DNA: TGCGCCAGCAGCCAAAGAAAAGGGGGCGCAGACACTGAAGCTTTCTTT
V: TRBV7-3; size: few; J: TRBJ2-6; D: TRBD2; length: 18; CDR3: CASSLWDGRLAGANVLTF; DNA: TGTGCCAGCAGCTTATGGGACGGGAGGTTGGCTGGGGCCAACGTCCTGACTTTC
V: TRBV20-1; size: -; J: TRBJ2-7; D: TRBD2; length: 13; CDR3: CSATFGGSREQYF; DNA: TGCAGTGCTACCTTTGGCGGGAGTCGCGAGCAGTACTTC
V: TRBV21-1; size: -; J: TRBJ2-1; D: -; length: 19; CDR3: CASTSPKVTSRSSYNEQFF; DNA: TGTGCCAGCACCTCTCCGAAAGTGACTAGCAGGAGCTCCTACAATGAGCAGTTCTTC
V: TRBV12-3/TRBV12-4; size: -; J: TRBJ1-1; D: -; length: 15; CDR3: CASSLGVGLGTEAFF; DNA: TGTGCCAGCAGTTTAGGTGTAGGGCTCGGAACTGAAGCTTTCTTT
V: TRBV5-1; size: -; J: TRBJ2-1; D: TRBD2; length: 15; CDR3: CASKVTSTSGNEQFF; DNA: TGCGCCAGCAAGGTTACCTCGACTAGCGGCAATGAGCAGTTCTTC
V: TRBV28; size: -; J: TRBJ2-3; D: -; length: 15; CDR3: CASSLSVDGTDTQYF; DNA: TGTGCCAGCAGTTTATCGGTAGATGGCACAGATACGCAGTATTTT
V: TRBV20-1; size: -; J: TRBJ2-1; D: TRBD2; length: 17; CDR3: CSASTGLAGVMHNEQFF; DNA: TGCAGTGCTAGTACAGGCCTAGCGGGAGTCATGCACAATGAGCAGTTCTTC
V: TRBV27; size: few; J: TRBJ2-7; D: TRBD2; length: 14; CDR3: CASSSGLGIGGQYF; DNA: TGTGCCAGCAGTTCGGGACTAGGTATCGGCGGGCAGTACTTC
V: TRBV27; size: -; J: TRBJ2-7; D: -; length: 14; CDR3: CASSIGLTNNEQYF; DNA: TGTGCCAGCAGTATAGGACTTACCAACAACGAGCAGTACTTC
V: TRBV5-8; size: -; J: TRBJ2-5; D: TRBD1; length: 17; CDR3: CASSSGQGGRGQGTQYF; DNA: TGTGCCAGCAGTTCGGGACAGGGGGGTCGGGGACAAGGGACCCAGTACTTC
V: TRBV4-3; size: -; J: TRBJ2-1; D: -; length: 17; CDR3: CASSQGIPGSSYNEQFF; DNA: TGCGCCAGCAGCCAAGGGATTCCTGGCAGCTCCTACAATGAGCAGTTTTTC
V: TRBV2; size: many; J: TRBJ2-1; D: TRBD2; length: 15; CDR3: CASSVSTGGANEQFF; DNA: TGTGCCAGCAGTGTCTCCACGGGAGGAGCCAATGAGCAGTTCTTC
V: TRBV27; size: once; J: TRBJ2-1; D: TRBD2; length: 17; CDR3: CANTGTSGRAFYNEQFF; DNA: TGTGCCAACACTGGGACTAGCGGGAGGGCCTTCTACAATGAGCAGTTCTTC
V: TRBV9; size: -; J: TRBJ2-1; D: -; length: 15; CDR3: CASSHGTLSYNEQFF; DNA: TGTGCCAGCAGCCACGGGACTCTCTCCTACAATGAGCAGTTCTTC
V: TRBV20-1; size: -; J: TRBJ2-1; D: TRBD2; length: 17; CDR3: CSASSPLADLSYNEQFF; DNA: TGCAGTGCTAGCAGCCCACTAGCGGACCTCTCCTACAATGAGCAGTTCTTC
V: TRBV5-1; size: -; J: TRBJ2-1; D: -; length: 12; CDR3: CASSPAFNEQFF; DNA: TGCGCCAGCAGCCCAGCATTCAATGAGCAGTTCTTC
V: TRBV5-6; size: -; J: TRBJ2-1; D: TRBD2; length: 14; CDR3: CASSRGTETSGGFF; DNA: TGTGCCAGCAGTCGGGGGACAGAGACTAGCGGCGGGTTCTTC
V: TRBV7-6; size: few; J: TRBJ1-3; D: -; length: 16; CDR3: CASSLEISHSGNTIYF; DNA: TGTGCCAGCAGCTTAGAAATTTCACACTCTGGAAACACCATATATTTT
V: TRBV7-9; size: -; J: TRBJ2-6; D: -; length: 18; CDR3: CASSRKEYLSSGANVLTF; DNA: TGTGCCAGCAGCCGGAAGGAGTACCTGAGCTCTGGGGCCAACGTCCTGACTTTC
V: TRBV12-3/TRBV12-4; size: many; J: TRBJ1-4; D: TRBD1; length: 14; CDR3: CASSPGQGNEKLFF; DNA: TGTGCCAGCAGTCCGGGACAGGGGAATGAAAAACTGTTTTTT
V: TRBV5-1; size: -; J: TRBJ2-3; D: TRBD2; length: 16; CDR3: CASSLGLAGRADAQYF; DNA: TGCGCCAGCAGCTTGGGACTAGCGGGACGGGCAGATGCGCAGTATTTT
V: TRBV29-1; size: -; J: TRBJ1-2; D: TRBD1; length: 14; CDR3: CSVDSGQGAYGYTF; DNA: TGCAGCGTGGACTCGGGACAGGGGGCTTATGGCTACACCTTC
V: TRBV30; size: -; J: TRBJ2-1; D: TRBD2; length: 15; CDR3: CAWSVASGAYNEQFF; DNA: TGTGCCTGGAGTGTGGCTAGCGGGGCCTACAATGAGCAGTTCTTC
V: TRBV2; size: -; J: TRBJ2-6; D: -; length: 13; CDR3: CASKNSGANVLTF; DNA: TGTGCCAGCAAAAACTCTGGGGCCAACGTCCTGACTTTC
V: TRBV6-6; size: -; J: TRBJ2-3; D: -; length: 16; CDR3: CASSFPTGTSTDTQYF; DNA: TGTGCCAGCAGTTTTCCGACAGGTACTAGCACAGATACGCAGTATTTT